This TCR beta chain appears in the sequencing data of a study of T-cell reconstitution after alpha-beta-depleted transplantation in children. This sample's TCRbeta library carried unique molecular identifier barcodes. Via MiXCR, TCRdb re-called the PCR reads, giving one row per CDR3 protein. The table shows 250,000 to 300,000 distinct CDR3 sequences, with around a tenth occurring only once. Study-wide results and limits: Surviving recipient cells, namely T cells and thymic progenitors, were the source of high day-60 TCRbeta diversity in some patients. Fresh T-cell production supplied most of the T-cell counts and diversity seen one year after transplant. Expanded clones from the graft, numbering several hundred, reportedly supplied alpha-beta T cells about two months after transplant.

J gave up 0 bases and V 0 bases, and 7 bases lay outside the gene matches. This CDR3 has 17 residues. Ten or more counts support this clonotype. Its target is unknown. Here the sequenced sample was peripheral blood, taken 180 days after TCRalphabeta/CD19-depleted stem cell transplant. This TCR came from a male patient between 2 and 10 years old who had a stem cell transplant for chronic granulomatous disease, so the T cells may come from the graft donor. The V call is TRBV12-3 or TRBV12-4, the J call TRBJ2-5; 7 bases are shared with TRBD2. Written as DNA, the CDR3 is TGTGCCAGCAGTTTAGCGCTAAGCGGGATTAACCAAGAGACCCAGTACTTC. Protein product: CASSLALSGINQETQYF.